This T cell receptor beta chain was sequenced for a study of control samples from healthy donors and cancer patients. Assay used: immunoSEQ multiplex PCR; TCRdb lists only in-frame clones, some missing. In the table there are roughly 100,000 clones, 80% to 95% of which are singletons. CDR3 size: 14 residues. Deletions cut 4 bases from V and 4 bases from J, with 14 bases between. Germline V gene data show CDR1 as GTSNPN and CDR2 as SVGIG (reference sequence). Sequencing used blood. The chain carries TRBV30 and TRBJ1-3; D may be TRBD1 (6 bases). The sequence was collected from a woman aged 25 to 39 in good health. For the CDR3, the DNA is TGTGCCTGGAAAATGGGGGCGCAAGGAAACACCATATATTTT. Residues: CAWKMGAQGNTIYF.